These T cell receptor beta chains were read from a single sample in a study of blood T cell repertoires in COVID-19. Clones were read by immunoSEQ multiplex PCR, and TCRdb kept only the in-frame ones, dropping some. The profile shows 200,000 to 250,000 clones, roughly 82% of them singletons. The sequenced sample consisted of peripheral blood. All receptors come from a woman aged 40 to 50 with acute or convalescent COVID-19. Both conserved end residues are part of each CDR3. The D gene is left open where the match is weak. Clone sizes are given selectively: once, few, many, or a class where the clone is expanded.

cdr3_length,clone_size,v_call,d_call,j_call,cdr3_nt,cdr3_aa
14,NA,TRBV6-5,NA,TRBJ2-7,TGTGCCAGCAAAGAAGACAGGACTTCCTACGAGCAGTACTTC,CASKEDRTSYEQYF
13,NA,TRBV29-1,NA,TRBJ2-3,TGCAGCGTTGAAGATCGAGTCACAGATACGCAGTATTTT,CSVEDRVTDTQYF
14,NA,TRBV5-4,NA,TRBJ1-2,TGTGCCAGCAGCCCTCGGGACACCAACTATGGCTACACCTTC,CASSPRDTNYGYTF
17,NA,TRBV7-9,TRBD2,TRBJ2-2,TGTGCCAGCAGCTTACACGGACTAGCGGGTAACACCGGGGAGCTGTTTTTT,CASSLHGLAGNTGELFF
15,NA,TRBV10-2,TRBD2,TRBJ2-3,TGCGCCAGCAGAGGATTAACTAGCGGCACAGATACGCAGTATTTT,CASRGLTSGTDTQYF
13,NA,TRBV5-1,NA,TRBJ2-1,TGCGCCAGCAGCTTGGATAGCTACAATGAGCAGTTCTTC,CASSLDSYNEQFF
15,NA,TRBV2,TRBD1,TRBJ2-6,TGTGCCAGCAGTTCGACAGGGACTGGGGCCAACGTCCTGACTTTC,CASSSTGTGANVLTF
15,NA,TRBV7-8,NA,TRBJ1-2,TGTGCCAGCAGCTTAGTTGGGCCCGAGATCTTCGGCTACACCTTC,CASSLVGPEIFGYTF
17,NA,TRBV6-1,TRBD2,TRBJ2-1,TGTGCCAGCAGTGTCGGGACTAGCGGGGGGTCAAGGAATGAGCAGTTCTTC,CASSVGTSGGSRNEQFF
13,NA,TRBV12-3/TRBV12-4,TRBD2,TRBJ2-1,TGTGCCAGCAGTTCTAGCGGTTACAATGAGCAGTTCTTC,CASSSSGYNEQFF
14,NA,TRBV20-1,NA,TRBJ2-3,TGCAGTGCTAGTAGAGTAGCTCTCACAGATACGCAGTATTTT,CSASRVALTDTQYF
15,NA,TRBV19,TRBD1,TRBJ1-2,TGTGCCAGTGCTAAACCGACAGGGGCCGCCTATGGCTACACCTTC,CASAKPTGAAYGYTF
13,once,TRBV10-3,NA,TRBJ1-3,TGTGCCATCAGAGAGACAAGTGGAAACACCATATATTTT,CAIRETSGNTIYF
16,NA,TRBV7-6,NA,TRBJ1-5,TGTGCCAGCAGCTTAGGTTCCGGGGGGAGCAATCAGCCCCAGCATTTT,CASSLGSGGSNQPQHF
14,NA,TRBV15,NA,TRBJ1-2,TGTGCCACCAGCAGAGATGGGCAGGGAAGGTTTCTTGCCTTC,CATSRDGQGRFLAF
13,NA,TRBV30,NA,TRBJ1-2,TGTGCCTGGAGGGAGACAGGACCTTATGGCTACACCTTC,CAWRETGPYGYTF
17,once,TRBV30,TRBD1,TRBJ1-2,TGTGCCTGGAGTGTGGACCGGACAGGGGGATCTAACTATGGCTACACCTTC,CAWSVDRTGGSNYGYTF
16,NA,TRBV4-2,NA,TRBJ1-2,TGTGCCAGCAGCCAAACGACGGGGGGAGGGTTCTATGGCTACACCTTC,CASSQTTGGGFYGYTF
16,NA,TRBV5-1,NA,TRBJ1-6,TGCGCCAGCAGCTTGGGGTGGCTCTCCCTGAATTCACCCCTCCACTTT,CASSLGWLSLNSPLHF
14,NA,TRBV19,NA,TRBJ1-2,TGTGCCAGTAGTAGTCTTGGGACTAGGGATGGCTACACCTTC,CASSSLGTRDGYTF
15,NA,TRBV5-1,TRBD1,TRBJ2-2,TGCGCCAGCAGAACTCGACAGGGCAACACCGGGGAGCTGTTTTTT,CASRTRQGNTGELFF
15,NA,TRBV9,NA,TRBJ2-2,TGTGCCAGCAGCGCTGGGGGGGCAGCCTACGGGGAGCTGTTTTTT,CASSAGGAAYGELFF
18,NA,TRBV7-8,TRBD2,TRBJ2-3,TGTGCCAGCAGCTTACCGACTAGCGGGGGGTCTCCGACAGATACGCAGTATTTT,CASSLPTSGGSPTDTQYF
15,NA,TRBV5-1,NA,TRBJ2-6,TGCGCCAGCAGCTTGGTGGCCTCTGGGGCCAACGTCCTGACTTTC,CASSLVASGANVLTF
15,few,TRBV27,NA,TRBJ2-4,TGTGCCAGCAGTTTATATACAGGGAGCCAAAACATTCAGTACTTC,CASSLYTGSQNIQYF
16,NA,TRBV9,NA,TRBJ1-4,TGTGCCAGCAGCGGCGGACAGTCAGCAACTAATGAAAAACTGTTTTTT,CASSGGQSATNEKLFF
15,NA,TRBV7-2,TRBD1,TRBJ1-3,TGTGCCAGCAGCTTAAGGACAGGGGGCCGAAACACCATATATTTT,CASSLRTGGRNTIYF
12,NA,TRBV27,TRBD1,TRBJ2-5,TGTGCCAGCGGACAGGGGAGAGAGACCCAGTACTTC,CASGQGRETQYF
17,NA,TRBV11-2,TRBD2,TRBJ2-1,TGTGCCAGCAGCTTAGTTTTGGGACTAGCCACCTACAATGAGCAGTTCTTC,CASSLVLGLATYNEQFF
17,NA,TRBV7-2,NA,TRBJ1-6,TGTGCCAGCAGCGACATCGGGAGCCTTGGGTCAAATTCACCCCTCCACTTT,CASSDIGSLGSNSPLHF
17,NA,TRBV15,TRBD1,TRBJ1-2,TGTGCCACCAGCAGAGAAGGGACAGGGTCCTCTAACTATGGCTACACCTTC,CATSREGTGSSNYGYTF
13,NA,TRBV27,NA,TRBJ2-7,TGTGCCAGCAGTCATAACAGGGTTCACGAGCAGTACTTC,CASSHNRVHEQYF
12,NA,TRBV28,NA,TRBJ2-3,TGTGCCAGCAGGAGCGGGACAGATACGCAGTATTTT,CASRSGTDTQYF
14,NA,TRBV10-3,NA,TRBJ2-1,TGTGCCATCAGTCCCACAGCGAGCGGGAATGAGCAGTTCTTC,CAISPTASGNEQFF
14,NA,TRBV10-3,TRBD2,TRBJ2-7,TGTGCCATCAATAGCGGGGGGGCCTCCTACGAGCAGTACTTC,CAINSGGASYEQYF
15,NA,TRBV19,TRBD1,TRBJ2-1,TGTGCCAGTAGTATGTGGGACAGGGACTCCAATGAGCAGTTCTTC,CASSMWDRDSNEQFF
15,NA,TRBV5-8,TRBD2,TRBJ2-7,TGTGCCAGCAGCCGGGGACTAGCGGGATGGAACGAGCAGTACTTC,CASSRGLAGWNEQYF
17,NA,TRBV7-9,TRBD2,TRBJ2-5,TGTGCCAGCAGCCGAACGACTAGCGGGACCCCCCGGGAGACCCAGTACTTC,CASSRTTSGTPRETQYF
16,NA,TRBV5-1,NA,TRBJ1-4,TGCGCCAGCAGCTTGGGGGGAGGAGGTGGTGGCGAAAAACTGTTTTTT,CASSLGGGGGGEKLFF
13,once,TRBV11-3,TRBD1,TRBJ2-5,TGTGCCAGCAGCGACAGGGGGGGAGAGACCCAGTACTTC,CASSDRGGETQYF
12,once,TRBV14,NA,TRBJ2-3,TGTGCCAGCAGCCAAGGGCGGGATACGCAGTATTTT,CASSQGRDTQYF
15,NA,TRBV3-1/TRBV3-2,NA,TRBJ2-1,TGTGCCAGCAGCCAAGATCGTCCGGCCTACAATGAGCAGTTCTTC,CASSQDRPAYNEQFF
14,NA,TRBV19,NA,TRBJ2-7,TGTGCCAGTAGTTTCAACAGGGATACCTACGAGCAGTACTTC,CASSFNRDTYEQYF
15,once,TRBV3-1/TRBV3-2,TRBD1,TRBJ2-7,TGTGCCAGCAGCCAAGACGGACAGGGGGCCTACGAGCAGTACTTC,CASSQDGQGAYEQYF
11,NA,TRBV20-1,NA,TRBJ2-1,TGCAGTGCCCCACTGTTCAATGAGCAGTTCTTC,CSAPLFNEQFF
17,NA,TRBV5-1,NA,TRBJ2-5,TGCGCCAGCAGCTTACCCGGGGCCAGGGGCTTCCAAGAGACCCAGTACTTC,CASSLPGARGFQETQYF
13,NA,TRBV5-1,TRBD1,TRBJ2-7,TGCGCCAGCAGCCCCGGACAGGCCAACGAGCAGTACTTC,CASSPGQANEQYF
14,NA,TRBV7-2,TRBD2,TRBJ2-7,TGTGCCAGCAGCCGGAGCGGGGGAACCTACGAGCAGTACTTC,CASSRSGGTYEQYF
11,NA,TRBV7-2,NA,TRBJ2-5,TGTGCCAGCAGCTCCCCGGAGACCCAGTACTTC,CASSSPETQYF
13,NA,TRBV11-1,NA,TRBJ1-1,TGTGCCAGCAGCTTTACAACGAACACTGAAGCTTTCTTT,CASSFTTNTEAFF
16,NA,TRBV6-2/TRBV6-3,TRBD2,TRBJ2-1,TGTGCCAGCAGTGGTGCGGGGGGGGGCCCGTACAATGAGCAGTTCTTC,CASSGAGGGPYNEQFF
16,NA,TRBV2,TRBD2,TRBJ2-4,TGTGCCAGCAGGGGGGGCACTAGCGGGAGCAGGGACATTCAGTACTTC,CASRGGTSGSRDIQYF
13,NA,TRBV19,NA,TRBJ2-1,TGTGCCAGTAGTAAGGACAGAAACAATGAGCAGTTCTTC,CASSKDRNNEQFF
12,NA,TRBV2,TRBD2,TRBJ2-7,TGTGCCAGCACGGGAGGAAACTACGAGCAGTACTTC,CASTGGNYEQYF